The 5 T cell receptor beta chains in this list originate from one sample, sequenced in a study of OX40 agonist ivuxolimab in advanced cancers. Measured with immunoSEQ multiplex PCR; TCRdb has only the in-frame clones, and not every one. This sample has about 68,000 clones, with about 84% found just once. This specimen consisted of CD4+ or CD8+ T cells sorted from blood, obtained in a trial of the OX40 agonist ivuxolimab. Receptors were obtained from an adult with an advanced solid tumor such as melanoma, head and neck, liver or kidney cancer.

This clone was observed a single time. The chain is built from TRBV7-2 and TRBJ2-7; D is perhaps TRBD1 (6 bases). The CDR3 extends over 15 amino acids. CDR1 SGHTA and CDR2 FQGNSA come from the germline V gene. Trimming took off 3 bases at V and 5 bases at J, with 17 bases between the two ends. CDR3 sequence reads: CASSFSGGAWDEQYF. For the CDR3, the DNA is TGTGCCAGCAGCTTCAGTGGGGGCGCATGGGACGAGCAGTACTTC.

This clone appeared once. V usage is TRBV10-3 and J usage is TRBJ1-1; D might be TRBD1 (5 bases). V was trimmed by 2 bases and J by 2 bases, leaving 12 bases between them. Germline CDR1 ENHRY, CDR2 SYGVKD. The CDR3 has 15 residues. The CDR3 reads CAISEDAGDNTEAFF. In DNA form, the CDR3 reads TGTGCCATCAGTGAGGACGCCGGGGACAACACTGAAGCTTTCTTT.

This chain links TRBV5-1 with TRBJ1-2, with no clear D. V was clipped by 5 bases and J by 8 bases, with 13 bases between them. CDR3 length: 12 residues. CDR1 and CDR2 from the germline V gene are SGHRS and YFSETQ. CDR3 amino acids: CASREQAPGYTF. The CDR3 DNA is TGCGCCAGCAGGGAACAAGCCCCCGGCTACACCTTC.

The chain links TRBV6-5 to TRBJ2-5; 8 nucleotides agree with TRBD2. Judging by the DNA end, TRBJ2-7 fits better; the J call may be wrong. Germline CDR1 and CDR2: MNHEY and SVGAGI. This CDR3 has 15 residues. CDR3 DNA: TGTGCCAGCAGTTACGGGGTCGCGGGGGGATACGAGCAGTACTTC. Amino acids: CASSYGVAGGYEQYF.

The chain's CDR3 is CASSQETGGLGNTQYF. Written as DNA, the CDR3 is TGTGCCAGCAGTCAGGAGACAGGGGGCCTGGGAAATACGCAGTATTTT. The chain couples TRBV6-6 to TRBJ2-3, with 10 bases matching TRBD1. Germline V lookup: CDR1 MNHNY, CDR2 SVGAGI (reference sequence). V was clipped by 5 bases and J by 7 bases; unmatched bases: 12. The CDR3 totals 16 residues.